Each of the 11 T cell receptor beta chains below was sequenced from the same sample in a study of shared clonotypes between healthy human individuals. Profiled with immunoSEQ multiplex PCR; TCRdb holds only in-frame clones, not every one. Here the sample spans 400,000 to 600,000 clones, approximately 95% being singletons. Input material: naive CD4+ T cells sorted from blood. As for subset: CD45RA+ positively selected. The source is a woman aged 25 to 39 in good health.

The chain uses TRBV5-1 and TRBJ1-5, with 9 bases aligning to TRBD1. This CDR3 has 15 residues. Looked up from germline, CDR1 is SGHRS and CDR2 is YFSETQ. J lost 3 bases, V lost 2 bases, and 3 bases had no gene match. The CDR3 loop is CASSLWTGDNQPQHF. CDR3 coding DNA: TGCGCCAGCAGCTTATGGACAGGGGACAATCAGCCCCAGCATTTT.

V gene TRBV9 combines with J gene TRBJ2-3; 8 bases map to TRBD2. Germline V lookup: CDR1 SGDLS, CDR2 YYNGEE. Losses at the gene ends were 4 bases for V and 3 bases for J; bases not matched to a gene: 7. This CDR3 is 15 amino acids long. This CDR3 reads CASSPNSGRTDTQYF. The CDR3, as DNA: TGTGCCAGCAGCCCCAACAGCGGGAGAACAGATACGCAGTATTTT.

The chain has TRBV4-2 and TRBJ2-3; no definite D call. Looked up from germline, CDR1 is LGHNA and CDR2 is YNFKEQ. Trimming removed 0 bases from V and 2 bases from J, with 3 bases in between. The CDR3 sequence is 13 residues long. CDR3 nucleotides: TGTGCCAGCAGCCAAGATACCACAGATACGCAGTATTTT. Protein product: CASSQDTTDTQYF.

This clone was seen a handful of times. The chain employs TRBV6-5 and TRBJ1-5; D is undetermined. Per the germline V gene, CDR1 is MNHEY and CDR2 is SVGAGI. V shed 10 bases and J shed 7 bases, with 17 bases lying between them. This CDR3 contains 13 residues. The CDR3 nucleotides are TGTGCCACGTCAGGTGGTGGGTCCCAGCCCCAGCATTTT. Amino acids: CATSGGGSQPQHF.

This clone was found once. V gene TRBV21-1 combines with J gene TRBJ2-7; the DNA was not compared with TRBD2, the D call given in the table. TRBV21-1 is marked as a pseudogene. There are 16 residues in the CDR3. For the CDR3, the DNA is TGTGCCAGCAGCAAAAAATGGGTCCCCTTCGGGTGCGAGCAGTACTTC. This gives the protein CASSKKWVPFGCEQYF.

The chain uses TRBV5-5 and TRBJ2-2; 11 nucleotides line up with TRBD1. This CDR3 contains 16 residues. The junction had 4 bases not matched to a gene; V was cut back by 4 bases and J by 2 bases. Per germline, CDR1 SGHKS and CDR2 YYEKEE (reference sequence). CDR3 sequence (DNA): TGTGCCAGCAGCAGGACAGGGGGCCTTAACACCGGGGAGCTGTTTTTT. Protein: CASSRTGGLNTGELFF.

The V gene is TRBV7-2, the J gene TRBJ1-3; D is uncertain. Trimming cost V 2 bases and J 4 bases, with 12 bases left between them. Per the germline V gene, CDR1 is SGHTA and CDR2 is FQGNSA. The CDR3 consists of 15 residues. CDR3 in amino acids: CASSLWASEGNTIYF. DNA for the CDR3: TGTGCCAGCAGCTTATGGGCATCAGAAGGAAACACCATATATTTT.

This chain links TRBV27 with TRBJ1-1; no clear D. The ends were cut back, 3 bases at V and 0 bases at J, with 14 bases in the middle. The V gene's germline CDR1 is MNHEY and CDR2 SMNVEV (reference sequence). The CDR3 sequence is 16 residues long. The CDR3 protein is CASSLGSLALNTEAFF. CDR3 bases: TGTGCCAGCAGTTTGGGCAGCCTGGCGCTGAACACTGAAGCTTTCTTT.

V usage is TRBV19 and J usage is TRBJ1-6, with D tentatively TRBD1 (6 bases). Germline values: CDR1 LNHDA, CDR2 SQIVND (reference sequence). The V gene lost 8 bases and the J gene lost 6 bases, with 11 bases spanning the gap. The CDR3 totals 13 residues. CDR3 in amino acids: CASGPGANSPLHF. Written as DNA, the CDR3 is TGTGCCAGTGGGCCGGGGGCTAATTCACCCCTCCACTTT.

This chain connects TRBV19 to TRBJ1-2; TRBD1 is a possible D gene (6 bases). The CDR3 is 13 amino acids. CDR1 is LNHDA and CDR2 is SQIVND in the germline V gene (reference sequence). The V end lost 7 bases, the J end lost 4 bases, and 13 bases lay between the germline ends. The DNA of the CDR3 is TGTGCCAGTAAAGAACAGGGATTCTATGGCTACACCTTC. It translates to CASKEQGFYGYTF.

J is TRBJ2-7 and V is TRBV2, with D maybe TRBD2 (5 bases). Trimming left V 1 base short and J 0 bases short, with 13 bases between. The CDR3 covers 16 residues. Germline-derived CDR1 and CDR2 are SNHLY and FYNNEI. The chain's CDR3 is CASSEGAARNSYEQYF. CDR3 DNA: TGTGCCAGCAGTGAAGGAGCGGCGCGGAACTCCTACGAGCAGTACTTC.